These 28 T cell receptor beta chains share one sample of origin, sequenced in a study of cytomegalovirus exposure and HLA in healthy donors. The PCR used 60 Vbeta and 13 Jbeta primers. The assay was immunoSEQ multiplex PCR, and TCRdb's table has in-frame clones only and misses some. The sample shows under 200,000 clones, about 62% of them seen only once. Sequencing was done on a sample of PBMCs. Receptor source: a man aged 35 to 55 in good health and CMV-seronegative.

The J gene is TRBJ2-5, the V gene TRBV5-1; D not resolved. The CDR3 has 12 residues. Germline V gene sequence: CDR1 SGHRS, CDR2 YFSETQ. Trimming removed 7 bases from V and 1 base from J, with 8 bases in between. The CDR3 reads CASGTTQETQYF. CDR3 coding DNA: TGCGCCAGCGGTACAACCCAAGAGACCCAGTACTTC. The entire variable domain, with the rest obtained from reference TRBV5-1 and TRBJ2-5, is as follows: KAGVTQTPRYLIKTRGQQVTLSCSPISGHRSVSWYQQTPGQGLQFLFEYFSETQRNKGNFPGRFSGRQFSNSRSEMNVSTLELGDSALYLCASGTTQETQYFGPGTRLLVL.

V usage is TRBV4-1 and J usage is TRBJ1-6; possibly TRBD1 for D (6 bases). CDR1 MGHRA and CDR2 YSYEKL come from the germline V gene. The V end lost 5 bases, the J end lost 4 bases, and 12 bases lay between the germline ends. This CDR3 has 15 residues. The CDR3 sequence is CASSGSRGYNSPLHF. CDR3 coding DNA: TGCGCCAGCAGCGGAAGTAGGGGGTATAATTCACCCCTCCACTTT.

This sequence joins TRBV6-5 and TRBJ2-5; TRBD2 aligns across 7 bases. The J call may be in error: the DNA end matches TRBJ2-7 better. In germline, CDR1 is MNHEY, CDR2 SVGAGI. The CDR3 extends over 14 amino acids. CDR3 region: CASSESAGAYEQYF. DNA for the CDR3: TGTGCCAGCAGTGAGTCGGCGGGAGCCTACGAGCAGTACTTC.

There are a few counts of this clone. The chain couples TRBV20-1 to TRBJ2-3, with D uncertain. The germline CDR1 and CDR2 sequences are DFQATT and SNEGSKA (reference sequence). The CDR3 is made up of 11 amino acids. Deletions cut 6 bases from V and 8 bases from J, with 12 bases between. CDR3 sequence (DNA): TGCAGTGCCCCGTCCGGCGGTACGCAGTATTTT. It yields the protein CSAPSGGTQYF.

The rearrangement joins TRBV27 to TRBJ1-5; D unclear. The CDR3 totals 12 residues. V shed 2 bases and J shed 7 bases, with 6 bases lying between them. Per the germline V gene, CDR1 is MNHEY and CDR2 is SMNVEV (reference sequence). The CDR3 DNA follows: TGTGCCAGCAGTTTACTCGGGCAGCCCCAGCATTTT. It translates to CASSLLGQPQHF.

V gene TRBV2 combines with J gene TRBJ1-6; the match to TRBD1 covers 9 bases. The CDR3 loop spans 13 amino acids. V gave up 6 bases and J gave up 10 bases; unmatched junction bases: 4. Germline-derived CDR1 and CDR2 are SNHLY and FYNNEI. CDR3 in amino acids: CASSRTGVSPLHF. The CDR3 bases are TGTGCCAGCAGCCGGACAGGGGTCTCACCCCTCCACTTT.

V gene TRBV10-3 combines with J gene TRBJ2-7; 8 nucleotides agree with TRBD1. Unmatched junction bases numbered 6, after V lost 0 bases and J lost 2 bases. This CDR3 has 16 residues. Per germline, CDR1 ENHRY and CDR2 SYGVKD. The CDR3 nucleotides read TGTGCCATCAGTGAGTCAGTAGGGACAGGACCCTACGAGCAGTACTTC. This sequence encodes CAISESVGTGPYEQYF.

This chain connects TRBV7-9 to TRBJ1-2; a possible D gene is TRBD1 (5 bases). Per germline, CDR1 SEHNR and CDR2 FQNEAQ (reference sequence). The CDR3 sequence is 13 residues long. V was cut by 0 bases and J by 7 bases, with 9 bases left in between. CDR3 protein: CASSLAGQGGYTF. The CDR3 nucleotides are TGTGCCAGCAGCTTAGCAGGGCAGGGTGGCTACACCTTC. Full variable domain (outside the CDR3, taken from reference TRBV7-9 and TRBJ1-2): DTGVSQNPRHKITKRGQNVTFRCDPISEHNRLYWYRQTLGQGPEFLTYFQNEAQLEKSRLLSDRFSAERPKGSFSTLEIQRTEQGDSAMYLCASSLAGQGGYTFGSGTRLTVV.

This clone was counted a single time. The gene calls are TRBV5-1 and TRBJ1-5; perhaps TRBD1 as D (6 bases). CDR1 and CDR2 (germline): SGHRS, YFSETQ. The CDR3 runs to 15 residues. With 4 bases removed from V and 1 base from J, the gap between germline ends came to 12 bases. The DNA for the CDR3 is TGCGCCAGCAGCCAGGACAGCGGCAGCAATCAGCCCCAGCATTTT. This gives the protein CASSQDSGSNQPQHF.

The rearrangement links TRBV7-8 to TRBJ2-2, with TRBD1 matching 7 bases. The CDR3 runs to 14 residues. V lost 6 bases and J lost 6; bases outside the gene matches: 7. In germline, CDR1 is SGHVS, CDR2 FQNEAQ. This CDR3 is CASRTTGFSGELFF. The CDR3 bases are TGTGCCAGCAGGACGACAGGGTTCTCCGGGGAGCTGTTTTTT.

This chain uses TRBV19 with TRBJ1-5, with a weak D call TRBD1 (6 bases). The V gene's germline CDR1 is LNHDA and CDR2 SQIVND (reference sequence). The CDR3 extends over 15 amino acids. Trimming removed 4 bases at V and 2 bases at J, with 12 bases between. DNA for the CDR3: TGTGCCAGTAGTACCGAGGGGGTAGGCAATCAGCCCCAGCATTTT. Translating it yields CASSTEGVGNQPQHF.

The rearrangement links TRBV6-1 to TRBJ2-1; 7 positions match TRBD1. From germline, CDR1 is MNHNS and CDR2 SASEGT. Germline trimming cut 5 bases from V and 5 bases from J; bases unmatched to any gene: 9. The CDR3 extends over 15 amino acids. The CDR3, as DNA: TGTGCCAGCAGTTTAGCAGGGGGTCCCGACAATGAGCAGTTCTTC. Its protein product is CASSLAGGPDNEQFF.

The rearrangement links TRBV2 to TRBJ1-6, with 7 bases aligning to TRBD1. There are 14 residues in the CDR3. V was clipped by 6 bases and J by 5 bases; unmatched bases: 4. Per the germline V gene, CDR1 is SNHLY and CDR2 is FYNNEI. The CDR3: CASRPGQNNSPLHF. The CDR3 DNA is TGTGCCAGCAGACCGGGACAGAATAATTCACCCCTCCACTTT. Using reference TRBV2 and TRBJ1-6 for the parts outside the CDR3, the full variable domain is EPEVTQTPSHQVTQMGQEVILRCVPISNHLYFYWYRQILGQKVEFLVSFYNNEISEKSEIFDDQFSVERPDGSNFTLKIRSTKLEDSAMYFCASRPGQNNSPLHFGNGTRLTVT.

The chain couples TRBV7-9 to TRBJ2-5; 7 nucleotides align to TRBD2. The J call may not be correct, given that the DNA end is closer to TRBJ2-7. Per the germline V gene, CDR1 is SEHNR and CDR2 is FQNEAQ (reference sequence). The CDR3 totals 14 residues. The CDR3 sequence is CASGPLARAYEQYF. DNA for the CDR3: TGTGCCAGCGGACCACTAGCGAGAGCCTACGAGCAGTACTTC.

In DNA form, the CDR3 reads TGTGCCAGCAGCTGGGGCGGGGGGGGCGAGCAGTACTTC. The encoded protein is CASSWGGGGEQYF. The chain carries TRBV5-8 and TRBJ2-7, with TRBD2 identical over 9 bases. V lost 3 bases and J lost 6; bases outside the gene matches: 4. Germline-derived CDR1 and CDR2 are SGHTS and YDEGEE. The CDR3 has 13 amino acids.

This chain joins TRBV5-1 and TRBJ1-6; perhaps TRBD1 as D (5 bases). This CDR3 is built from 16 residues. Per germline, CDR1 SGHRS and CDR2 YFSETQ. Deletions cut 4 bases from V and 7 bases from J, with 18 bases between. CDR3 sequence (DNA): TGCGCCAGCAGCATATCCTCGAGGGGAGGCAATTCACCCCTCCACTTT. Amino acid sequence: CASSISSRGGNSPLHF.

The chain combines TRBV19 with TRBJ2-3; a weak D match, TRBD2 (6 bases). V lost 9 bases, J lost 2 bases, and 18 bases lay in between. The CDR3 contains 15 residues. Germline values: CDR1 LNHDA, CDR2 SQIVND (reference sequence). The CDR3 DNA is TGTGCCAGCACCAATCAGGGAGGTCCCACAGATACGCAGTATTTT. Residues: CASTNQGGPTDTQYF.

This rearrangement joins TRBV29-1 to TRBJ2-4; 8 bases align to TRBD2. There are 12 residues in the CDR3. V lost 6 bases and J lost 3; bases outside the gene matches: 1. Germline V lookup: CDR1 SQVTM, CDR2 ANQGSEA. The CDR3 bases are TGCAGCGTCGGGACTAGCAAAAACATTCAGTACTTC. This sequence encodes CSVGTSKNIQYF.

The rearrangement joins TRBV7-9 to TRBJ2-1, with D perhaps matching TRBD1 (5 bases). The CDR3 extends over 13 amino acids. V gave up 4 bases and J gave up 5 bases, with 9 bases separating them. The V gene's germline CDR1 is SEHNR and CDR2 FQNEAQ (reference sequence). CDR3: CASSSRVDNEQFF. DNA of the CDR3: TGTGCCAGCAGCTCCAGGGTGGACAATGAGCAGTTCTTC.

About this clone itself: The same CDR3 also results from other DNA sequences found in this sample. V gene TRBV2 combines with J gene TRBJ2-1; possibly TRBD1 for D (5 bases). Germline values: CDR1 SNHLY, CDR2 FYNNEI. The CDR3 runs to 15 residues. V lost 4 bases and J lost 7, with 17 bases in between. CDR3 nucleotides: TGTGCCAGCAGTGGAAGGGGATTCAGTGGGAATGAGCAGTTCTTC. It encodes CASSGRGFSGNEQFF. Filled out from reference TRBV2 and TRBJ2-1, the complete variable domain reads EPEVTQTPSHQVTQMGQEVILRCVPISNHLYFYWYRQILGQKVEFLVSFYNNEISEKSEIFDDQFSVERPDGSNFTLKIRSTKLEDSAMYFCASSGRGFSGNEQFFGPGTRLTVL.

This clone was seen more than once but under ten times. This chain connects TRBV7-2 to TRBJ2-2, with a weak D call TRBD2 (6 bases). CDR1 is SGHTA, CDR2 FQGNSA, per germline. V lost 3 bases to trimming and J lost 7 bases, with 15 bases between them. CDR3 length: 15 amino acids. CDR3 in amino acids: CASSFKATGSGELFF. For the CDR3, the DNA is TGTGCCAGCAGCTTTAAAGCCACCGGGAGCGGGGAGCTGTTTTTT.

This clone was observed a handful of times. This chain links TRBV19 with TRBJ2-7, with 9 bases aligning to TRBD1. V shed 5 bases, J shed 4 bases, and the junction held 9 bases outside the gene matches. CDR1 and CDR2 (germline): LNHDA, SQIVND (reference sequence). This CDR3 spans 15 amino acids. The CDR3 sequence is CASSSSGTGSYEQYF. The DNA for the CDR3 is TGTGCCAGTAGTTCCTCCGGGACAGGGTCGTACGAGCAGTACTTC.

This clone showed up just a few times. J is TRBJ2-7 and V is TRBV5-6; possibly TRBD1 for D (5 bases). V lost 5 bases, J lost 0 bases, and 9 bases lay in between. From germline, CDR1 is SGHDT and CDR2 YYEEEE. CDR3 length: 13 amino acids. CDR3 coding DNA: TGTGCCAGCAGGACAGTTCCCTCCTACGAGCAGTACTTC. Protein: CASRTVPSYEQYF.

The V and J genes are TRBV7-3 and TRBJ2-5, with TRBD1 as a possible D gene (5 bases). The J call is in doubt because the DNA end fits TRBJ2-7 better. Per germline, CDR1 SGHTA and CDR2 FQGTGA. This CDR3 region has 14 residues. In DNA form, the CDR3 reads TGTGCCAGCAGCTTACTGGACAAGTACGACGAGCAGTACTTC. Translation: CASSLLDKYDEQYF.

The chain is built from TRBV7-7 and TRBJ2-2; possibly TRBD2 for D (5 bases). The CDR3 totals 16 residues. Germline V CDR1 and CDR2: SSHAT, FNYEAQ (reference sequence). Trimming shortened V by 2 bases and J by 1 base, and 11 bases separated the two germline ends. As DNA, the CDR3 is TGTGCCAGCAGCTTAAGAGCGGCGAAGAACACCGGGGAGCTGTTTTTT. Amino acids: CASSLRAAKNTGELFF.

The rearrangement joins TRBV6-1 to TRBJ1-2; D unclear. CDR1 and CDR2 from the germline V gene are MNHNS and SASEGT. CDR3 length: 14 residues. V was shortened by 4 bases and J by 2 bases, with 11 bases between the two germline ends. In nucleotides, the CDR3 is TGTGCCAGCAGTGTTCAGCGACTAAACTATGGCTACACCTTC. Encoded protein: CASSVQRLNYGYTF.

The gene calls are TRBV27 and TRBJ2-3; tentatively, D is TRBD1 (5 bases). V gave up 3 bases and J gave up 3 bases, with 10 bases separating them. The CDR3 runs to 14 residues. The germline CDR1 and CDR2 sequences are MNHEY and SMNVEV (reference sequence). The CDR3 loop is CASSFTQGTDTQYF. The DNA for the CDR3 is TGTGCCAGCAGTTTCACCCAGGGAACAGATACGCAGTATTTT.

The rearrangement joins TRBV6-1 to TRBJ1-2; TRBD1 might be the D (5 bases). V was clipped by 4 bases and J by 8 bases, with 14 bases between them. CDR1 is MNHNS and CDR2 is SASEGT in the germline V gene. The CDR3 has 13 residues. The CDR3 sequence: CASSAGIGAGYTF. CDR3 DNA sequence: TGTGCCAGCAGTGCCGGAATTGGGGCCGGCTACACCTTC.